The 7 T cell receptor beta chains in this list originate from one sample, sequenced in a study of blood T cell repertoires in COVID-19. Some clones are missing from TCRdb's copy, which holds only in-frame ones; the method was immunoSEQ multiplex PCR. Of 330,000 or so clones in the sample, around 90% were seen once. Sequenced material: peripheral blood. Every receptor here comes from a woman in her sixties with COVID-19, enrolled during active disease.

This clone was seen just once. The V call is TRBV7-3, the J call TRBJ2-3; no definite D call. With 6 bases removed from V and 1 base from J, the gap between germline ends came to 17 bases. The CDR3 sequence is 16 residues long. Germline-derived CDR1 and CDR2 are SGHTA and FQGTGA. The CDR3 is CASRSGSPPGTDTQYF. In nucleotides, the CDR3 is TGTGCCAGCAGATCCGGGTCCCCTCCCGGCACAGATACGCAGTATTTT.

This chain connects TRBV6-2 or TRBV6-3 to TRBJ1-1; unclear D gene. Trimming removed 2 bases from V and 11 bases from J, with 15 bases in between. This CDR3 is 13 amino acids long. Germline V gene sequence: CDR1 MNHEY, CDR2 SVGEGT. The CDR3 sequence: CASSYQVGPPAFF. CDR3 nucleotide sequence: TGTGCCAGCAGTTACCAAGTTGGGCCACCCGCTTTCTTT.

V usage is TRBV3-1 (or the pseudogene TRBV3-2) and J usage is TRBJ1-2, with D hard to call. Germline V gives CDR1 LGHDT, CDR2 YNNKEL (reference sequence). V was shortened by 1 base and J by 4 bases, with 10 bases between the two germline ends. The CDR3 has 14 amino acids. The CDR3 DNA follows: TGTGCCAGCAGCCAAGTTCCGGAGGTCTATGGCTACACCTTC. Translation: CASSQVPEVYGYTF.

The chain links TRBV6-2 or TRBV6-3 to TRBJ1-2, with 7 nucleotides matching TRBD1. The CDR3 is 15 residues long. Looked up from germline, CDR1 is MNHEY and CDR2 is SVGEGT. V lost 5 bases and J lost 6; bases outside the gene matches: 12. The CDR3 sequence is CASSRLTGLRDGYTF. The DNA for the CDR3 is TGTGCCAGCAGTCGATTGACAGGGCTACGGGATGGCTACACCTTC.

The rearrangement links TRBV4-1 to TRBJ1-2; D is possibly TRBD1 (6 bases). Germline CDR1 is MGHRA and CDR2 is YSYEKL. CDR3 length equals 17 residues. V lost 1 base to trimming and J lost 1 base, with 16 bases between them. Written as DNA, the CDR3 is TGCGCCAGCAGCCAAGGGCCAAACAGGGATCGTAACTATGGCTACACCTTC. Its protein product is CASSQGPNRDRNYGYTF.

The rearrangement joins TRBV18 to TRBJ1-1, with 9 bases matching TRBD1. With V trimmed by 2 bases and J by 3 bases, 4 bases remained unmatched. The CDR3 runs 15 residues. Germline assignment: CDR1 KGHSH and CDR2 LQKENI. CDR3 sequence (DNA): TGTGCCAGCTCACCAGTGGGACAGGGAGACACTGAAGCTTTCTTT. This sequence encodes CASSPVGQGDTEAFF.

The V gene is TRBV3-1 (or the pseudogene TRBV3-2), the J gene TRBJ2-1; 9 bases align to TRBD1. V dropped 2 bases and J dropped 6; count of bases not matched to a gene: 8. In germline, CDR1 is LGHDT, CDR2 YNNKEL (reference sequence). The CDR3 length is 16 residues. The CDR3 DNA follows: TGTGCCAGCAGCCAAACCACCGGGACAGGGCCCAATGAGCAGTTCTTC. This encodes CASSQTTGTGPNEQFF.